This TCR beta chain was identified in a study of T-cell reconstitution after alpha-beta-depleted transplantation in children. Study-wide findings and caveats: Elevated TCRbeta diversity at day 60 was traced, in some patients, to surviving recipient T cells and thymic progenitors. Reports say that about two months after transplant, the alpha-beta T cells came out of several hundred graft clones that had expanded.

This clonotype was observed at least ten times. Its antigen is unidentified. A TCRbeta library incorporating unique molecular identifiers was prepared. TCRdb ran MiXCR on the PCR reads and lists one entry per CDR3 protein. The sample gives 200,000 to 250,000 distinct CDR3 sequences, roughly 7% of which show up once; 5% to 6.5% is in the top ten. The TCR was taken from a boy younger than 10 with acute lymphoblastic leukemia, due to receive a stem cell transplant. The specimen comprised PBMCs, sampled before TCRalphabeta/CD19-depleted stem cell transplant.

The CDR3 DNA reads TGCAGTGCTAGGGGCCCCGGCGAGCAGTTCTTC. This translates into CSARGPGEQFF. The chain joins TRBV20-1 to TRBJ2-1; D remains ambiguous. Per the germline V gene, CDR1 is DFQATT and CDR2 is SNEGSKA (reference sequence). The germline V and J ends were trimmed by 3 bases and 10 bases, with 10 bases remaining between them. The CDR3 loop spans 11 amino acids.